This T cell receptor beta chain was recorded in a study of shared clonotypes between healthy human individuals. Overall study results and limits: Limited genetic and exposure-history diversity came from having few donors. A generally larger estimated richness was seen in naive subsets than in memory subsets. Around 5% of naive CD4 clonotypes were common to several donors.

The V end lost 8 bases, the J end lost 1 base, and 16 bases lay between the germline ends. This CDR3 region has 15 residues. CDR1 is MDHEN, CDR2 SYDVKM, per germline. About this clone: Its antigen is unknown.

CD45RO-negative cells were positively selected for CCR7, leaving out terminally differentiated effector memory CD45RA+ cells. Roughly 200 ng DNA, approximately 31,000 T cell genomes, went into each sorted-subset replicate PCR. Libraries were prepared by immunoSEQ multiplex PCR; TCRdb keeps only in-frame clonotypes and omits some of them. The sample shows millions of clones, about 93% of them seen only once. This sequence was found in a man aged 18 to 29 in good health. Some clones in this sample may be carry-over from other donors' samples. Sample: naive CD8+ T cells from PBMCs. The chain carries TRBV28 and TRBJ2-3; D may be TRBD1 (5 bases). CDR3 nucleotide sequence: TGTGCCAGCCTTTATCAGGGTATTGGCACAGATACGCAGTATTTT. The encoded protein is CASLYQGIGTDTQYF.